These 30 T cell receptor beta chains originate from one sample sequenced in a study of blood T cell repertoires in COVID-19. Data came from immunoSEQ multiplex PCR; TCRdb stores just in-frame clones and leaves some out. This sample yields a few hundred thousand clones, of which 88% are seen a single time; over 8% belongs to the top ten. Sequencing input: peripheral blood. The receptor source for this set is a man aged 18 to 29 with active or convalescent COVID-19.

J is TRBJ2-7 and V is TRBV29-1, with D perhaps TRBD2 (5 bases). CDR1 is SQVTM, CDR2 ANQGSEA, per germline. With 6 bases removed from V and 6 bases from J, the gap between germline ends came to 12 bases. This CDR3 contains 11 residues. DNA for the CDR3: TGCAGCGTCGGCCGGGGATTCGAGCAGTACTTC. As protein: CSVGRGFEQYF.

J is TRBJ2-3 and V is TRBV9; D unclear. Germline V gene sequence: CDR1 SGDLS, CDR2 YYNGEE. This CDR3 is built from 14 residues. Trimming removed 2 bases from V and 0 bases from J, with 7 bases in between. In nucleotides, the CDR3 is TGTGCCAGCAGCGTGGAACAGAGCACAGATACGCAGTATTTT. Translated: CASSVEQSTDTQYF.

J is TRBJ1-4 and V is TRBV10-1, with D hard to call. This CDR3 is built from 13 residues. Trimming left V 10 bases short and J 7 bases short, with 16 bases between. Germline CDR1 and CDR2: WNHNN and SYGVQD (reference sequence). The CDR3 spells CATPAEGGEKLFF. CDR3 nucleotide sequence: TGCGCCACCCCAGCGGAGGGAGGTGAAAAACTGTTTTTT.

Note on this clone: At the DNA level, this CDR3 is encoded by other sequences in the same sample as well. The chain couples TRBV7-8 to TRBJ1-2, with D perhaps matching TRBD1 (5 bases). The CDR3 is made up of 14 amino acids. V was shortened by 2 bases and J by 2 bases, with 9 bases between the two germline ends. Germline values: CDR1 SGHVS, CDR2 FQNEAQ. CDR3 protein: CASSLQGGNYGYTF. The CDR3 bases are TGTGCCAGCAGCTTACAGGGAGGAAACTATGGCTACACCTTC.

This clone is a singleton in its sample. As DNA, the CDR3 is TGTGCCACCAGCAGATCCCCCGGGACAGGGAACTATGGCTACACCTTC. This translates into CATSRSPGTGNYGYTF. The chain is built from TRBV15 and TRBJ1-2, with 9 bases aligning to TRBD1. V lost 2 bases and J lost 2; bases outside the gene matches: 6. The CDR3 totals 16 residues. Germline V CDR1 and CDR2: LNHNV, YYDKDF (reference sequence).

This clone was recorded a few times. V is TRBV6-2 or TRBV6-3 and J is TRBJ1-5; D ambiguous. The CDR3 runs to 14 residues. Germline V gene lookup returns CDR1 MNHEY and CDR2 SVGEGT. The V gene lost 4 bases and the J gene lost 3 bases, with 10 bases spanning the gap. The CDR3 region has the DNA TGTGCCAGCAGTTTAGGAGGAGTCAATCAGCCCCAGCATTTT. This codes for CASSLGGVNQPQHF.

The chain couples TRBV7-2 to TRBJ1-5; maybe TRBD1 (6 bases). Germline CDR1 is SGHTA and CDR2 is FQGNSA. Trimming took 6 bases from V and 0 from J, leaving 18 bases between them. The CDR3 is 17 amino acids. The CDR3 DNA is TGTGCCAGCAGTTCTAATGCGGGGGGCGATAGCAATCAGCCCCAGCATTTT. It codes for CASSSNAGGDSNQPQHF.

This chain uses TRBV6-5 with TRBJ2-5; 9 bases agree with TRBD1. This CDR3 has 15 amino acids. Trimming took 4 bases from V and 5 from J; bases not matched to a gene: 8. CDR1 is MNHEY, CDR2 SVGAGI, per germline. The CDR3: CASSSPDRGGETQYF. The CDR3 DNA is TGTGCCAGCAGTTCCCCGGACAGGGGAGGGGAGACCCAGTACTTC.

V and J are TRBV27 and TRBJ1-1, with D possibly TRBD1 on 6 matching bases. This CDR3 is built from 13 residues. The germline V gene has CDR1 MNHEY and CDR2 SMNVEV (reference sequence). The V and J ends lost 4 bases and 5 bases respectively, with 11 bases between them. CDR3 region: CASSSYGTTEAFF. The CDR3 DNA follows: TGTGCCAGCAGTTCATATGGGACAACTGAAGCTTTCTTT.

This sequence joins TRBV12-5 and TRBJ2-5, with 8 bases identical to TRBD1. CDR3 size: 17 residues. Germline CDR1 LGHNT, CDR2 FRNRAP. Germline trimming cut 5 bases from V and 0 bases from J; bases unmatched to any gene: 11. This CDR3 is CASGLERDRTYQETQYF. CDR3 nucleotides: TGTGCTAGTGGTCTCGAACGGGACAGGACGTACCAAGAGACCCAGTACTTC.

The CDR3 loop reads CASSARGGTDTQYF. Written as DNA, the CDR3 is TGTGCCAGCAGCGCTCGGGGGGGCACAGATACGCAGTATTTT. The V and J genes are TRBV11-3 and TRBJ2-3, with TRBD2 matching 7 bases. The length of the CDR3 is 14 residues. The ends lost 5 bases at V and 1 base at J; junction bases unmatched: 3. Germline CDR1 reads SGHNT; CDR2 reads YENEEA.

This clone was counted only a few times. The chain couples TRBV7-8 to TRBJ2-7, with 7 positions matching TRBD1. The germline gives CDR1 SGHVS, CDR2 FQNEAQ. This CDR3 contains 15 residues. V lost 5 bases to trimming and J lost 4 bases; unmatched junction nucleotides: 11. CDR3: CASSTRQGMVYEQYF. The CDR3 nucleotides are TGTGCCAGCAGCACTCGACAGGGAATGGTATACGAGCAGTACTTC.

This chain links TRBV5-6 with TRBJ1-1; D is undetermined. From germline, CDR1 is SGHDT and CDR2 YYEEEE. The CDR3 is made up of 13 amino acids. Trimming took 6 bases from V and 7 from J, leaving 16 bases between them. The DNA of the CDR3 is TGTGCCAGCAATCTCCCCGGCGGAGTTGAAGCTTTCTTT. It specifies CASNLPGGVEAFF.

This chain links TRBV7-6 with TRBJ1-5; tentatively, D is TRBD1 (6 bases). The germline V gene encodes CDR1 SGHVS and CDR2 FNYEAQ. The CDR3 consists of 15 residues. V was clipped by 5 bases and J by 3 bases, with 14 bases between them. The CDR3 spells CASSPVQGINQPQHF. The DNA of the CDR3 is TGTGCCAGCAGCCCCGTGCAGGGGATCAATCAGCCCCAGCATTTT.

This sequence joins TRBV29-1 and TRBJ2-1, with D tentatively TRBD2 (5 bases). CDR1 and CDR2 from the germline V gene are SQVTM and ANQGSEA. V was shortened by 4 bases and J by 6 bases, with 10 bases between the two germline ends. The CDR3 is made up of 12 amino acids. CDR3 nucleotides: TGCAGCGTTGTAAAACTAGGCAATGAGCAGTTCTTC. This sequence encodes CSVVKLGNEQFF.

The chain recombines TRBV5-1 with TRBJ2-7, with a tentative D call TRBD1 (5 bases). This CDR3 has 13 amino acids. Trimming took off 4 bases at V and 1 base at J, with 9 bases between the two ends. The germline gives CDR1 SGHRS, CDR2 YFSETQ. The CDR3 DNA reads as TGCGCCAGCAGCGGGGCCTCGTCCTACGAGCAGTACTTC. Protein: CASSGASSYEQYF.

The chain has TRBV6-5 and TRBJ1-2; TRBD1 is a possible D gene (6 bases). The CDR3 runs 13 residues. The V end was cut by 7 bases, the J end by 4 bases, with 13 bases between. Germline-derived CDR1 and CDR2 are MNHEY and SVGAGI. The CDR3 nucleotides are TGTGCCAGCAAACTGGGGGCGCGCTATGGCTACACCTTC. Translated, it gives CASKLGARYGYTF.

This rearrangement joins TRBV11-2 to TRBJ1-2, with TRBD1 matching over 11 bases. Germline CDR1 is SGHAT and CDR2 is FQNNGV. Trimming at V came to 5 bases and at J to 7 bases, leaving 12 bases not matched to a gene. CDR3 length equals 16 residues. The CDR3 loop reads CASSGTGGDYWAGYTF. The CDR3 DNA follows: TGTGCCAGCAGCGGGACAGGGGGGGATTATTGGGCTGGCTACACCTTC.

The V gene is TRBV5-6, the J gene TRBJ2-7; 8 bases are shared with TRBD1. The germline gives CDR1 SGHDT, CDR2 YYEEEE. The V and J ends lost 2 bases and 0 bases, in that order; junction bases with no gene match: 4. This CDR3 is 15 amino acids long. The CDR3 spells CASSLGTGGSYEQYF. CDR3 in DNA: TGTGCCAGCAGCTTAGGGACAGGCGGCTCCTACGAGCAGTACTTC. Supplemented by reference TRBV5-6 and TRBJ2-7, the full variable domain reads DAGVTQSPTHLIKTRGQQVTLRCSPKSGHDTVSWYQQALGQGPQFIFQYYEEEERQRGNFPDRFSGHQFPNYSSELNVNALLLGDSALYLCASSLGTGGSYEQYFGPGTRLTVT.

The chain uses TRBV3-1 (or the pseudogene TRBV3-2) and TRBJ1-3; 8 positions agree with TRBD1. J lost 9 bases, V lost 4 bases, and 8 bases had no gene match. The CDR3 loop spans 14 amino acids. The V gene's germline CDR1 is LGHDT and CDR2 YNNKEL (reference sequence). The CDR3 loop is CASSLDRVGGTIYF. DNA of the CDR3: TGTGCCAGCAGCCTGGACAGGGTCGGTGGCACCATATATTTT.

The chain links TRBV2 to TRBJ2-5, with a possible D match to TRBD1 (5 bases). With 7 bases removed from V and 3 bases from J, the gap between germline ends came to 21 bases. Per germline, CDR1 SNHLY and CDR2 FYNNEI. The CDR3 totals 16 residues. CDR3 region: CASNPHRGGPEETQYF. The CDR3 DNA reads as TGTGCCAGCAACCCGCATAGGGGCGGTCCCGAAGAGACCCAGTACTTC.

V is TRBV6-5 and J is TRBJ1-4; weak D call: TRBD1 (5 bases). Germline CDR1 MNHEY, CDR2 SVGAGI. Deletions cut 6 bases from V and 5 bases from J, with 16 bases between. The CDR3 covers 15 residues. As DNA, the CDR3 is TGTGCCAGCAGGCCCGGACATCGTGCAAATGAAAAACTGTTTTTT. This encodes CASRPGHRANEKLFF.

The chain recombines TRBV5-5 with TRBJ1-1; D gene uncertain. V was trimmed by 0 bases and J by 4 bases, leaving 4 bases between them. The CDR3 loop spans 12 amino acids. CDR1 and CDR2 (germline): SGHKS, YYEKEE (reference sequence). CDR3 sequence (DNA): TGTGCCAGCAGCTTGGGGGCCACTGAAGCTTTCTTT. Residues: CASSLGATEAFF. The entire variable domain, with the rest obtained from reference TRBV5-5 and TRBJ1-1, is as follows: DAGVTQSPTHLIKTRGQQVTLRCSPISGHKSVSWYQQVLGQGPQFIFQYYEKEERGRGNFPDRFSARQFPNYSSELNVNALLLGDSALYLCASSLGATEAFFGQGTRLTVV.

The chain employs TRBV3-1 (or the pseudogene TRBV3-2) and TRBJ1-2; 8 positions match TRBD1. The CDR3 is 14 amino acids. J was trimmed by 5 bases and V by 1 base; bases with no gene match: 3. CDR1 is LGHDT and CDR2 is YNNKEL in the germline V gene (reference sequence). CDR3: CASSQATGAYGYTF. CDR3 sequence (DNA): TGTGCCAGCAGCCAAGCGACAGGGGCATATGGCTACACCTTC.

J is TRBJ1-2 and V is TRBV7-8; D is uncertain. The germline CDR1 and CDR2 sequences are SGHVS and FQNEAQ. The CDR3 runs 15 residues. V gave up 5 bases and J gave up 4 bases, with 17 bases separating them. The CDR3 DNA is TGTGCCAGCAGCCCGGAGACCTCAACCTTCTATGGCTACACCTTC. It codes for CASSPETSTFYGYTF.

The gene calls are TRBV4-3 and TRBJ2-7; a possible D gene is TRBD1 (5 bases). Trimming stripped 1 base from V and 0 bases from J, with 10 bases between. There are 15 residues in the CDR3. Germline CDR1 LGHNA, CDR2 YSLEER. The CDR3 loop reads CASSQVGQGSYEQYF. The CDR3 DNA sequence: TGCGCCAGCAGCCAAGTAGGTCAGGGCTCCTACGAGCAGTACTTC.

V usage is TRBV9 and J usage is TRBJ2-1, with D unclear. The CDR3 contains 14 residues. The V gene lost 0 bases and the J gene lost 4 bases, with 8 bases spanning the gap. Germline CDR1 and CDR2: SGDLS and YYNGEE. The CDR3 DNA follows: TGTGCCAGCAGCGTAGCCCACCTATACAATGAGCAGTTCTTC. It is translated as CASSVAHLYNEQFF.

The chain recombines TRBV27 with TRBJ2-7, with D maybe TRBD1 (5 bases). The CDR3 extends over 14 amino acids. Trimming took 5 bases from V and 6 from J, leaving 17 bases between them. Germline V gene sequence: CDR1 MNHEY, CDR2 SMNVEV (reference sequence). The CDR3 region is CASSTRIGVGEQYF. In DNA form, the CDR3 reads TGTGCCAGCAGTACCCGGATAGGGGTGGGCGAGCAGTACTTC.

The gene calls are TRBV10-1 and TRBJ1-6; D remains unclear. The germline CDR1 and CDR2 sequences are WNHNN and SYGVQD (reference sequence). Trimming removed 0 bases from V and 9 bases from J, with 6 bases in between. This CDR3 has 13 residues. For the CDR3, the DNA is TGCGCCAGCAGTGAGTCGATAGCTTCACCCCTCCACTTT. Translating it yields CASSESIASPLHF.

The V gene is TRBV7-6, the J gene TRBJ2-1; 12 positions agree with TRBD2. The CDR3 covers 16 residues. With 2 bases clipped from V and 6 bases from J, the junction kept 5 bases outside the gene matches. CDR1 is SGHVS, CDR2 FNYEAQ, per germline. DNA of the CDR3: TGTGCCAGCAGCTTAATGACTAGCGGGGGCGGCAATGAGCAGTTCTTC. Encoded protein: CASSLMTSGGGNEQFF.